This T cell receptor beta chain was found in a study of blood T cell repertoires in COVID-19. CDR3 length: 16 residues. As to this clone: Just one base apart from a much larger clone, this may be a read error. The same CDR3 arises from other DNA sequences in this sample as well.

The repertoire was sequenced with immunoSEQ multiplex PCR; TCRdb's copy has only in-frame clones and lacks some. Of 150,000 or so clones in the sample, around 90% were seen once. Sequenced material: peripheral blood. The clonotype originates from a human donor in a cohort sampled during active COVID-19. The J gene is TRBJ1-1, the V gene TRBV12-2. TRBV12-2 is a recognized pseudogene. The CDR3 spells CASLIRGRGVGTEAFF. DNA for the CDR3: TGTGCAAGTCTTATTCGCGGGCGGGGGGTAGGCACTGAAGCTTTCTTT.